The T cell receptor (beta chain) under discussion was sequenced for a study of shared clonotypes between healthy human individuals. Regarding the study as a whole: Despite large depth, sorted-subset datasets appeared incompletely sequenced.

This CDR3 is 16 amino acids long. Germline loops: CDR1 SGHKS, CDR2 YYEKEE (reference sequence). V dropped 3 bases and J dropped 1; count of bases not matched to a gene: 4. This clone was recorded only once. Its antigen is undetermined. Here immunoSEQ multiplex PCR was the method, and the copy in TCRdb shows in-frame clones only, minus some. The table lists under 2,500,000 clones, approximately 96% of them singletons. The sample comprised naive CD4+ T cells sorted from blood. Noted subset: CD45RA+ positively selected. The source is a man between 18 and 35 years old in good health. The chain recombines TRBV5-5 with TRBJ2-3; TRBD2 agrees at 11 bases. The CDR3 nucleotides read TGTGCCAGCAGCTGGGGGACTAGCGGCGGCACAGATACGCAGTATTTT. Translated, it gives CASSWGTSGGTDTQYF. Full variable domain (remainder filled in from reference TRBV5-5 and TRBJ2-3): DAGVTQSPTHLIKTRGQQVTLRCSPISGHKSVSWYQQVLGQGPQFIFQYYEKEERGRGNFPDRFSARQFPNYSSELNVNALLLGDSALYLCASSWGTSGGTDTQYFGPGTRLTVL.